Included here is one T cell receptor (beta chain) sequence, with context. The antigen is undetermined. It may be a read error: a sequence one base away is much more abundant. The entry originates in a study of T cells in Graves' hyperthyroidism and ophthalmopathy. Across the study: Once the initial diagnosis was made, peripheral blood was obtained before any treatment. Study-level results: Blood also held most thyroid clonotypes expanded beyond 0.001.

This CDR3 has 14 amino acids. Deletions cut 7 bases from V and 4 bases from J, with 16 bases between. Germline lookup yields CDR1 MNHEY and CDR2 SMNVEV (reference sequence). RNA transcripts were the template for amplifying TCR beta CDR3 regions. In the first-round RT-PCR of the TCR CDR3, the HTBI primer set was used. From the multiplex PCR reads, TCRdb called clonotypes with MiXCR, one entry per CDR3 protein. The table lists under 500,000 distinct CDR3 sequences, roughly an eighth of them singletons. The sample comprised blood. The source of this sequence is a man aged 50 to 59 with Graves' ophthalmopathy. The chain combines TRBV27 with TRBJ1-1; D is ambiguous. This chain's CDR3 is CASIPWTEGTEAFF. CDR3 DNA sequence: TGTGCCAGCATTCCCTGGACCGAGGGCACTGAAGCTTTCTTT.